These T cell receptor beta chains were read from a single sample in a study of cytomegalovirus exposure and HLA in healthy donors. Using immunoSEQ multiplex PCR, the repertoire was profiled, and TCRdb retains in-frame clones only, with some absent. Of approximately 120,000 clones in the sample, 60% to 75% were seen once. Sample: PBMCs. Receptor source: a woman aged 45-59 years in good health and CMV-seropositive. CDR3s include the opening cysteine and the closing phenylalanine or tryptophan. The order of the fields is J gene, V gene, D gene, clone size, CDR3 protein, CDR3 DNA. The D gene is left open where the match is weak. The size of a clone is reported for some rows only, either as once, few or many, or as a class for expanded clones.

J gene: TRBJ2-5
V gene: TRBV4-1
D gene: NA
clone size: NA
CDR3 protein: CASSQGRLETQYF
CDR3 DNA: TGCGCCAGCAGCCAAGGGAGATTGGAGACCCAGTACTTC

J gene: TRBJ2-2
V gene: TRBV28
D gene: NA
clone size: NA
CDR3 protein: CASSPRQGRDTGELFF
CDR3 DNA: TGTGCCAGCAGTCCAAGGCAGGGGCGGGACACCGGGGAGCTGTTTTTT

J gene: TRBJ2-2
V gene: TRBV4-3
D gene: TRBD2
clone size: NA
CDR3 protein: CASSQEAGGLSTGELFF
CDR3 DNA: TGCGCCAGCAGCCAAGAAGCGGGGGGGCTATCCACCGGGGAGCTGTTTTTT

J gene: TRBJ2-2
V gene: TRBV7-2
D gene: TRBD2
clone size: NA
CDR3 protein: CASGRTSGPGELFF
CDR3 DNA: TGTGCCAGCGGTAGGACTAGCGGCCCCGGGGAGCTGTTTTTT

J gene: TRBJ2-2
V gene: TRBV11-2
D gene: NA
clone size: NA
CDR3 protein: CASSLTVTANTGELFF
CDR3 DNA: TGTGCCAGCAGCTTAACGGTTACAGCGAACACCGGGGAGCTGTTTTTT

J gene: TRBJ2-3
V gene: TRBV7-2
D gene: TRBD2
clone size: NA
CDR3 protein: CASSLARTSGGPSTDTQYF
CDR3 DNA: TGTGCCAGCAGCTTAGCGAGGACTAGCGGGGGGCCTAGCACAGATACGCAGTATTTT

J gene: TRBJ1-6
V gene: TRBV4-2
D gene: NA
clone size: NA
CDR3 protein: CASRLGSAVNSPLHF
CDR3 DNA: TGTGCCAGCAGACTAGGGTCCGCTGTGAATTCACCCCTCCACTTT

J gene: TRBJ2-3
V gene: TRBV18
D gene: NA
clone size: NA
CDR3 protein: CASSPTTGFITSTDTQYF
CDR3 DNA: TGTGCCAGCTCACCAACTACAGGGTTTATTACTAGCACAGATACGCAGTATTTT

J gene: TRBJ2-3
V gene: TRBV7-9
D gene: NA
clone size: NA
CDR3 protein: CASSWTRVTDTQYF
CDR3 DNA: TGTGCCAGCAGCTGGACCAGGGTTACAGATACGCAGTATTTT

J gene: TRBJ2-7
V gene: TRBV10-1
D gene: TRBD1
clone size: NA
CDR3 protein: CASSGPGQGSYEQYF
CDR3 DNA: TGCGCCAGCAGCGGACCGGGACAGGGATCCTACGAGCAGTACTTC

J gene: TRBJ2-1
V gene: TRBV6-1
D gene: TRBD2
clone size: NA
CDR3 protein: CASSAPGGGRYGQFF
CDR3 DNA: TGTGCCAGCAGTGCTCCTGGCGGGGGGCGCTATGGGCAGTTCTTC

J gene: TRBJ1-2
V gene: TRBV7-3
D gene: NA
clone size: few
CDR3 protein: CASSLGGANYGYTF
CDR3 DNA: TGTGCCAGCAGCTTAGGGGGGGCTAACTATGGCTACACCTTC

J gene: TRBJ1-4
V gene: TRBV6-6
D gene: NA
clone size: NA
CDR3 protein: CASDFGEKLFF
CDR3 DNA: TGTGCCAGCGATTTCGGTGAAAAACTGTTTTTT

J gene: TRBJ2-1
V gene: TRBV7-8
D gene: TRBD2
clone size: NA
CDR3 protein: CASSSPRGGAKGEQFF
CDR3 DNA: TGTGCCAGCAGCAGCCCTCGGGGGGGGGCCAAGGGTGAGCAGTTCTTC

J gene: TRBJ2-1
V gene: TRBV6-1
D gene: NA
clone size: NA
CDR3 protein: CASTGGRISYNEQFF
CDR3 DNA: TGTGCCAGCACCGGCGGGCGGATTTCCTACAATGAGCAGTTCTTC

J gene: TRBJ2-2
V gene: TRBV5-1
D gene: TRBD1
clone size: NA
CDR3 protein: CASSRTTGADTGELFF
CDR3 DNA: TGCGCCAGCAGCCGTACGACAGGGGCTGACACCGGGGAGCTGTTTTTT

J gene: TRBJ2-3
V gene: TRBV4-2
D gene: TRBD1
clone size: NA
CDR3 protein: CASSQGTGGDTQYF
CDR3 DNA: TGTGCCAGCAGCCAAGGGACAGGGGGAGATACGCAGTATTTT

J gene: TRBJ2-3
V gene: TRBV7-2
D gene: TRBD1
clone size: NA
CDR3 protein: CASSPPGGDTQYF
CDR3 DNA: TGTGCCAGCAGCCCTCCAGGGGGAGATACGCAGTATTTT

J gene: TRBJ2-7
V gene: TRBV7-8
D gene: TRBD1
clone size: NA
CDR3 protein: CASRSFTGTGSSYEQYF
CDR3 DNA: TGTGCCAGCAGATCATTTACCGGGACAGGGAGCTCCTACGAGCAGTACTTC

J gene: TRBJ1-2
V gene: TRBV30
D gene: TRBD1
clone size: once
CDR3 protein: CAWRGTGTVYGYTF
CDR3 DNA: TGTGCCTGGAGGGGGACAGGGACTGTCTATGGCTACACCTTC

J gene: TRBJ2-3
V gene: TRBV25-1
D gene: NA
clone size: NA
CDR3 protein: CASSEYVANGDTQYF
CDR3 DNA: TGTGCCAGCAGTGAATATGTGGCCAATGGAGATACGCAGTATTTT

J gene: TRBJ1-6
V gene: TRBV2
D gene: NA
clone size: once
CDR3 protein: CASRSTGSIYNSPLHF
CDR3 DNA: TGTGCCAGCAGGAGCACAGGTTCCATTTATAATTCACCCCTCCACTTT

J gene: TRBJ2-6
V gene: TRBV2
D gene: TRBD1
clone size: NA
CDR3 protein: CASTERGQGSSGANVLTF
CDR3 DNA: TGTGCCAGTACAGAGAGGGGACAGGGGTCCTCTGGGGCCAACGTCCTGACTTTC

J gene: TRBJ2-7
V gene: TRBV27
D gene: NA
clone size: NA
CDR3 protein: CASSLLSGDEQYF
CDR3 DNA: TGTGCCAGCAGTTTATTATCCGGGGACGAGCAGTACTTC